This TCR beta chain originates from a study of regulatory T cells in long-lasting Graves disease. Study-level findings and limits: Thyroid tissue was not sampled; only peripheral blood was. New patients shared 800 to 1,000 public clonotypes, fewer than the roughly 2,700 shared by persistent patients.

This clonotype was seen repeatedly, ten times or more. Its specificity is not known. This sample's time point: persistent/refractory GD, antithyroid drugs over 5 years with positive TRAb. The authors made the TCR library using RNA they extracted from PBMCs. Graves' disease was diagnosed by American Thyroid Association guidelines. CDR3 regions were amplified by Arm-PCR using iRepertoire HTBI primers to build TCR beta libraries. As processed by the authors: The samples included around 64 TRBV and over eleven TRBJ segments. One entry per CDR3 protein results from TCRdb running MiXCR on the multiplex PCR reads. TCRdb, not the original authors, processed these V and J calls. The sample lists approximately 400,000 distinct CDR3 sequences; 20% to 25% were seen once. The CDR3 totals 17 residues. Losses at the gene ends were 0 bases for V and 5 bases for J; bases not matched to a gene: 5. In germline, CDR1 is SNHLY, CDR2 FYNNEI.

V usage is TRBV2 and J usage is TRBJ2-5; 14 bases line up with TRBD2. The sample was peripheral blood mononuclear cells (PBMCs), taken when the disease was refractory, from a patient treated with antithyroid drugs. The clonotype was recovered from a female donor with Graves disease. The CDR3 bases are TGTGCCAGCAGTGAAGCGCTTGGGACTAGCGGGAGTGAGACCCAGTACTTC. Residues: CASSEALGTSGSETQYF.